Listed here are 7 T cell receptor beta chains from one sample, sequenced in a study of OX40 agonist ivuxolimab in advanced cancers. Clones were sequenced by immunoSEQ multiplex PCR, and TCRdb holds only the in-frame ones, with some missing. The top ten hold around 6.7% of the sample, which has roughly 45,000 clones, roughly 91% seen once. The source was CD4+ or CD8+ T cells sorted from blood, collected in a trial of the OX40 agonist ivuxolimab. These receptors were collected from an adult with an advanced solid tumor such as melanoma, head and neck, liver or kidney cancer.

This chain links TRBV7-9 with TRBJ1-3, with D unresolved. Germline lookup yields CDR1 SEHNR and CDR2 FQNEAQ (reference sequence). The length of the CDR3 is 15 residues. V lost 1 base to trimming and J lost 0 bases, with 7 bases between them. This chain's CDR3 is CASSLGLPSGNTIYF. In DNA, the CDR3 is TGTGCCAGCAGCTTAGGTCTACCCTCTGGAAACACCATATATTTT.

The rearrangement uses TRBV7-9 and TRBJ2-3; 12 bases fit TRBD1. The J segment lost 3 bases and the V segment lost 5 bases, leaving 6 bases of the junction unmatched. Germline CDR1 is SEHNR and CDR2 is FQNEAQ (reference sequence). The CDR3 sequence is 16 residues long. Here the CDR3 DNA reads TGTGCCAGCAGCCCAAGGGACAGGGGGCGGACAGATACGCAGTATTTT. It encodes CASSPRDRGRTDTQYF.

V and J are TRBV7-9 and TRBJ2-7, with D hard to call. Germline V CDR1 and CDR2: SEHNR, FQNEAQ (reference sequence). This CDR3 is 11 amino acids long. The V and J ends lost 5 bases and 3 bases respectively, with 5 bases between them. CDR3 sequence: CASSGVYEQYV. For the CDR3, the DNA is TGTGCCAGCAGCGGGGTCTACGAGCAGTACGTC.

The chain carries TRBV7-9 and TRBJ2-3; D is undetermined. Germline V lookup: CDR1 SEHNR, CDR2 FQNEAQ (reference sequence). The V gene lost 5 bases and the J gene lost 2 bases, with 14 bases spanning the gap. The CDR3 covers 15 residues. Written as DNA, the CDR3 is TGTGCCAGCAGCCCGCCTGGCATTGACACAGATACGCAGTATTTT. It codes for CASSPPGIDTDTQYF.

V and J are TRBV7-9 and TRBJ2-3, with D perhaps assigned TRBD1 or TRBD2 (5 bases each). Trimming took off 5 bases at V and 0 bases at J, with 12 bases between the two ends. CDR1 is SEHNR and CDR2 is FQNEAQ in the germline V gene (reference sequence). This CDR3 has 15 residues. The CDR3 DNA reads TGTGCCAGCAGCCGAGGGGCAGCTAGCACAGATACGCAGTATTTT. Translation gives CASSRGAASTDTQYF.

The gene calls are TRBV27 and TRBJ2-2; D not certain. This CDR3 is 15 amino acids long. Germline V CDR1 and CDR2: MNHEY, SMNVEV (reference sequence). V was shortened by 5 bases and J by 0 bases, with 10 bases between the two germline ends. DNA of the CDR3: TGTGCCAGCAGTCTCGGACCCGCGAACACCGGGGAGCTGTTTTTT. Protein: CASSLGPANTGELFF.

This sequence joins TRBV4-1 and TRBJ1-1; unclear D gene. CDR3 length: 15 amino acids. Looked up from germline, CDR1 is MGHRA and CDR2 is YSYEKL. The V and J ends lost 2 bases and 7 bases respectively, with 17 bases between them. This chain's CDR3 is CASSQRTTLRVEAFF. The DNA for the CDR3 is TGCGCCAGCAGCCAAAGGACCACCTTAAGGGTTGAAGCTTTCTTT.